The 13 T cell receptor beta chains presented below share a single source sample, sequenced in a study of blood T cell repertoires in COVID-19. The protocol was immunoSEQ multiplex PCR, while the TCRdb copy is restricted to in-frame clones and leaves out a portion. In the table there are about 100,000 clones, more than 65% of which are singletons. Sequencing input: peripheral blood. The receptors were sampled from a woman of 80 years or more with active or convalescent COVID-19.

The chain joins TRBV7-9 to TRBJ1-3; maybe TRBD1 (5 bases). V lost 3 bases and J 4 bases, leaving 7 bases between the germline ends. Germline V lookup: CDR1 SEHNR, CDR2 FQNEAQ (reference sequence). The CDR3 extends over 13 amino acids. The CDR3 loop reads CASSFRAGNTIYF. The DNA for the CDR3 is TGTGCCAGCAGCTTCAGGGCCGGAAACACCATATATTTT.

V gene TRBV4-3 combines with J gene TRBJ2-3; 11 nucleotides agree with TRBD2. CDR3 length equals 17 residues. Germline CDR1 LGHNA, CDR2 YSLEER. The ends lost 1 base at V and 0 bases at J; junction bases unmatched: 3. The CDR3 coding sequence is TGCGCCAGCAGCCAAGGCGGGACTAGCGGCAGCACAGATACGCAGTATTTT. It codes for CASSQGGTSGSTDTQYF.

This clone was counted only a few times. The genes are TRBV5-4 and TRBJ2-7, with 7 bases aligning to TRBD2. V lost 4 bases to trimming and J lost 4 bases; unmatched junction nucleotides: 5. Per the germline V gene, CDR1 is SGHNT and CDR2 is YYREEE (reference sequence). There are 13 residues in the CDR3. The CDR3 DNA sequence: TGTGCCAGCAGCGCCGGGGGGAGGTACGAGCAGTACTTC. This gives the protein CASSAGGRYEQYF.

The rearrangement links TRBV24-1 to TRBJ1-5; no firm D call. With 5 bases removed from V and 0 bases from J, the gap between germline ends came to 7 bases. Germline CDR1 reads KGHDR; CDR2 reads SFDVKD. CDR3 size: 14 residues. The CDR3: CATSGTASNQPQHF. CDR3 sequence (DNA): TGTGCCACCAGTGGTACAGCTAGCAATCAGCCCCAGCATTTT.

Only one count was recorded for this clone. A junction end diverges from the germline sequence, so it may reflect a read error. The chain couples TRBV5-1 to TRBJ2-7, with D perhaps TRBD1 (6 bases). The germline V gene encodes CDR1 SGHRS and CDR2 YFSETQ. The CDR3 length is 12 residues. CDR3 residues: CASSFLQGEQYF. CDR3 coding DNA: TGTGCCAGCAGCTTCTTACAGGGCGAGCAGTACTTC. The full variable domain, its missing parts supplied by reference TRBV5-1 and TRBJ2-7, is KAGVTQTPRYLIKTRGQQVTLSCSPISGHRSVSWYQQTPGQGLQFLFEYFSETQRNKGNFPGRFSGRQFSNSRSEMNVSTLELGDSALYLCASSFLQGEQYFGPGTRLTVT.

This chain uses TRBV18 with TRBJ1-4, with a possible D match to TRBD1 (6 bases). CDR3 length equals 14 residues. Germline V gene sequence: CDR1 KGHSH, CDR2 LQKENI. V was shortened by 6 bases and J by 7 bases, with 15 bases between the two germline ends. The CDR3 spells CASSRGQTGEKLFF. The DNA of the CDR3 is TGTGCCAGCTCCCGGGGACAAACGGGTGAAAAACTGTTTTTT.

V is TRBV6-2 or TRBV6-3 and J is TRBJ2-3; perhaps TRBD2 as D (5 bases). The CDR3 consists of 11 residues. CDR1 and CDR2 from the germline V gene are MNHEY and SVGEGT. V lost 5 bases and J lost 6, with 6 bases in between. This chain's CDR3 is CASSRGDTQYF. The CDR3 region has the DNA TGTGCCAGCAGTAGAGGGGATACGCAGTATTTT.

V and J are TRBV11-2 and TRBJ1-1, with TRBD1 matching over 9 bases. CDR1 is SGHAT and CDR2 is FQNNGV in the germline V gene. J gave up 3 bases and V 8 bases, and 4 bases lay outside the gene matches. This CDR3 comprises 13 residues. This chain's CDR3 is CASETGGYTEAFF. CDR3 in DNA: TGTGCCAGCGAAACAGGGGGCTACACTGAAGCTTTCTTT.

This clone was seen only once. This sequence joins TRBV2 and TRBJ2-3, with D uncertain. CDR3 length equals 14 residues. V was cut by 3 bases and J by 1 base, with 8 bases left in between. Germline CDR1 and CDR2: SNHLY and FYNNEI. The CDR3 DNA reads TGTGCCAGCAGTGAGTTCAGGCGCACAGATACGCAGTATTTT. Residues: CASSEFRRTDTQYF.

The chain couples TRBV5-4 to TRBJ2-3; tentative D call: TRBD2 (5 bases). CDR1 and CDR2 (germline): SGHNT, YYREEE (reference sequence). This CDR3 has 16 residues. V lost 5 bases to trimming and J lost 0 bases, with 16 bases between them. The DNA of the CDR3 is TGTGCCAGCAGTTACCCCAGCGGAGTTAGCACAGATACGCAGTATTTT. Its translation: CASSYPSGVSTDTQYF.

V and J are TRBV28 and TRBJ2-1, with a tentative D call TRBD1 (7 bases). The germline gives CDR1 MDHEN, CDR2 SYDVKM. V lost 6 bases, J lost 0 bases, and 18 bases lay in between. CDR3 size: 17 residues. The CDR3 region is CASSSGGTPSSYNEQFF. The CDR3 DNA reads as TGTGCCAGCAGCTCAGGGGGGACTCCGAGCTCCTACAATGAGCAGTTCTTC.

Regarding this clone: At the DNA level, this CDR3 is encoded by other sequences in the same sample as well. This CDR3 is CSVGGQGANEKLFF. The CDR3 DNA reads TGCAGCGTGGGCGGACAGGGGGCAAATGAAAAACTGTTTTTT. The rearrangement uses TRBV29-1 and TRBJ1-4; 11 bases fit TRBD1. V lost 6 bases, J lost 5 bases, and 5 bases stayed unmatched. The CDR3 runs to 14 residues. Per the germline V gene, CDR1 is SQVTM and CDR2 is ANQGSEA.

This chain uses TRBV29-1 with TRBJ2-1, with D tentatively TRBD2 (7 bases). The germline V gene has CDR1 SQVTM and CDR2 ANQGSEA. Trimming left V 3 bases short and J 5 bases short, with 17 bases between. CDR3 length: 15 amino acids. The DNA of the CDR3 is TGCAGCGTTGATTCGGGGTCGGGGGGCCACAATGAGCAGTTCTTC. This translates into CSVDSGSGGHNEQFF.